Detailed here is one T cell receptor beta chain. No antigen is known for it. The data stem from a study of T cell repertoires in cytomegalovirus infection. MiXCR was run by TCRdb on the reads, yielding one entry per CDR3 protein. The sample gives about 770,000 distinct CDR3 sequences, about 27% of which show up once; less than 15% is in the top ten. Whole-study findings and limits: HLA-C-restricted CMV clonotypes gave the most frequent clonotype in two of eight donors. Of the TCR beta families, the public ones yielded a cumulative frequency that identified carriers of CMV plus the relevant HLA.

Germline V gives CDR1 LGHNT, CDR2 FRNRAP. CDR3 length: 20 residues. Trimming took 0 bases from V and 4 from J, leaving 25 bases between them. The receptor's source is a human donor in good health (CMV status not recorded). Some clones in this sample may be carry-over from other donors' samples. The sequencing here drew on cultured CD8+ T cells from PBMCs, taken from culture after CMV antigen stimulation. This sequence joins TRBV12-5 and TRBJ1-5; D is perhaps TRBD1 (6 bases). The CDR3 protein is CASGLVQVRTENTINQPQHF. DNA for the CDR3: TGTGCTAGTGGTTTGGTACAAGTTCGGACAGAGAATACCATTAATCAGCCCCAGCATTTT.